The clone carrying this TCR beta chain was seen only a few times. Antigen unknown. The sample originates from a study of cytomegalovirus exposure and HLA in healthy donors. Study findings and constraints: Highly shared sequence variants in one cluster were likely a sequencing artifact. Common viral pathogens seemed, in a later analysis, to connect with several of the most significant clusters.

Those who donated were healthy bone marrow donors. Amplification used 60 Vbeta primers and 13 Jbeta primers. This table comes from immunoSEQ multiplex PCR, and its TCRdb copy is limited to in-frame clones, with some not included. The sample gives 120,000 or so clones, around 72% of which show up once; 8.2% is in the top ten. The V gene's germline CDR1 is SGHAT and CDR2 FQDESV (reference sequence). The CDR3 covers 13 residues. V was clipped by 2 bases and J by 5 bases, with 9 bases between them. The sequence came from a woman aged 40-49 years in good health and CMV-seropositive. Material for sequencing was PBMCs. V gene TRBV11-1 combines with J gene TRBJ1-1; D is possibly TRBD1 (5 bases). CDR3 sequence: CASSLYRGTEAFF. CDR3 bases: TGTGCCAGCAGCTTATATAGGGGAACTGAAGCTTTCTTT.